The TCR beta chain under discussion was sequenced for a study of CD8 T cells in Susac syndrome. Points from the study as a whole: By the study's own acknowledgment, its TCR sequencing and HLA analysis included relatively few individuals.

The CDR3 runs 13 residues. CDR1 and CDR2 from the germline V gene are SGHDT and YYEEEE. V shed 3 bases and J shed 5 bases, with 11 bases lying between them. The multiple sclerosis controls were treatment-naive patients, and their relapsing-remitting disease was stable or active. TEMRA cells were FACS-enriched, while CD8+ and CD4+ T cells were negatively isolated. Remarks on this clonotype: Its target is unknown.

The RNA input was roughly 0.45 to 1 ug, and it was reverse transcribed with random hexamers. TCRdb analysed the immunoSEQ multiplex PCR reads with MiXCR anew, one entry per CDR3 protein. The sample holds some 120,000 distinct CDR3 sequences; around 90% are singletons and the top ten take 0.24%. The sequenced material came from CD8+ T cells from PBMCs. The chain uses TRBV5-6 and TRBJ1-1; no firm D call. The receptor's source is a human donor with multiple sclerosis. CDR3 DNA: TGTGCCAGCAGCTCGGTTCAGGAGACTGAAGCTTTCTTT. As protein: CASSSVQETEAFF.